The 18 T cell receptor beta chains listed next were all sequenced from one sample in a study of cytomegalovirus exposure and HLA in healthy donors. The PCR was carried out with 60 Vbeta primers and 13 Jbeta primers. Assay used: immunoSEQ multiplex PCR; TCRdb lists only in-frame clones, some missing. The sample contains under 200,000 clones, approximately 80% of which appear only once. The specimen was PBMCs. All receptors come from a woman in her thirties in good health and CMV-seronegative.

The rearrangement links TRBV6-5 to TRBJ2-7, with TRBD2 as a possible D gene (5 bases). Germline V gene data show CDR1 as MNHEY and CDR2 as SVGAGI. The CDR3 consists of 14 residues. With 6 bases removed from V and 0 bases from J, the gap between germline ends came to 12 bases. This chain's CDR3 is CASRSTGSSYEQYF. The CDR3 DNA follows: TGTGCCAGCAGGAGTACTGGGAGCTCCTACGAGCAGTACTTC.

The chain couples TRBV27 to TRBJ2-1, with D tentatively TRBD2 (5 bases). The CDR3 has 19 residues. Germline V CDR1 and CDR2: MNHEY, SMNVEV (reference sequence). V lost 2 bases to trimming and J lost 0 bases, with 20 bases between them. CDR3 protein: CASSLRSSLDLSSYNEQFF. CDR3 DNA sequence: TGTGCCAGCAGTTTACGTTCTAGCCTAGACCTAAGCTCCTACAATGAGCAGTTCTTC.

The chain is built from TRBV5-1 and TRBJ1-4; TRBD1 matches 8 bases. J was trimmed by 6 bases and V by 0 bases; bases with no gene match: 4. The germline V gene has CDR1 SGHRS and CDR2 YFSETQ. CDR3 length: 15 amino acids. CDR3 loop: CASSLEQGADEKLFF. DNA of the CDR3: TGCGCCAGCAGCTTGGAGCAGGGGGCCGATGAAAAACTGTTTTTT.

The CDR3 DNA reads TGTGCCAGCAGCGTAGGGACAGGGAGATACGAGCAGTACTTC. It translates to CASSVGTGRYEQYF. The chain employs TRBV9 and TRBJ2-7; 8 bases line up with TRBD1. The length of the CDR3 is 14 residues. J gave up 4 bases and V 0 bases, and 3 bases lay outside the gene matches. CDR1 SGDLS and CDR2 YYNGEE come from the germline V gene.

This chain uses TRBV7-2 with TRBJ2-1; the match to TRBD2 covers 14 bases. Germline V gene lookup returns CDR1 SGHTA and CDR2 FQGNSA. The V and J ends lost 5 bases and 8 bases, in that order; junction bases with no gene match: 8. CDR3 length equals 16 residues. CDR3 protein: CASSLGTSGSVYEQFF. DNA for the CDR3: TGTGCCAGCAGCCTCGGGACTAGCGGGAGCGTATATGAGCAGTTCTTC.

The chain couples TRBV6-4 to TRBJ2-2; 11 bases match TRBD2. The V and J ends lost 10 bases and 1 base, in that order; junction bases with no gene match: 20. The CDR3 is made up of 20 amino acids. CDR1 is MRHNA, CDR2 SNTAGT, per germline. CDR3 region: CATLFPLAGELVGNTGELFF. As DNA, the CDR3 is TGTGCCACCCTGTTCCCACTAGCGGGAGAATTAGTGGGGAACACCGGGGAGCTGTTTTTT.

The chain couples TRBV14 to TRBJ2-2; possible D gene TRBD1, 5 bases. Trimming removed 4 bases from V and 0 bases from J, with 9 bases in between. From germline, CDR1 is SGHDN and CDR2 FVKESK. The CDR3 runs 15 residues. In DNA, the CDR3 is TGTGCCAGCAGCCCAGGGCAGGCGAACACCGGGGAGCTGTTTTTT. Residues: CASSPGQANTGELFF.

The chain recombines TRBV28 with TRBJ1-1; D gene unclear. Germline V gene lookup returns CDR1 MDHEN and CDR2 SYDVKM. Trimming left V 3 bases short and J 4 bases short, with 6 bases between. The CDR3 has 12 amino acids. CDR3 amino acids: CASSLSVTEAFF. The CDR3 bases are TGTGCCAGCAGTTTGTCGGTCACTGAAGCTTTCTTT.

J is TRBJ1-4 and V is TRBV19, with no clear D. Trimming left V 9 bases short and J 8 bases short, with 16 bases between. The CDR3 has 13 amino acids. Per the germline V gene, CDR1 is LNHDA and CDR2 is SQIVND (reference sequence). The CDR3 DNA reads as TGTGCCAGCCGAGGGCAGTCCCTCGAAAAACTGTTTTTT. Amino acids: CASRGQSLEKLFF.

The chain is built from TRBV4-1 and TRBJ1-3; D is perhaps TRBD1 (5 bases). Looked up from germline, CDR1 is MGHRA and CDR2 is YSYEKL. Deletions cut 1 base from V and 6 bases from J, with 10 bases between. CDR3 length equals 14 residues. Written as DNA, the CDR3 is TGCGCCAGCAGCCAAGGGCAGGGCAAAAACACCATATATTTT. Protein sequence: CASSQGQGKNTIYF.

V usage is TRBV29-1 and J usage is TRBJ1-2, with TRBD1 as a possible D gene (5 bases). Germline V gene data show CDR1 as SQVTM and CDR2 as ANQGSEA. The CDR3 has 19 residues. V lost 1 base and J 2 bases, leaving 26 bases between the germline ends. The CDR3 DNA sequence: TGCAGCGTTGAAGTTTACCCTTCAGAGTTTGGACACACCAACTATGGCTACACCTTC. Protein product: CSVEVYPSEFGHTNYGYTF.

This clone turned up a few times. V is TRBV11-3 and J is TRBJ2-3, with 14 bases matching TRBD2. This CDR3 is built from 18 residues. The V and J ends lost 4 bases and 5 bases, in that order; junction bases with no gene match: 11. Germline CDR1 and CDR2: SGHNT and YENEEA. CDR3 region: CASSSRLAGGPLVDTQYF. For the CDR3, the DNA is TGTGCCAGCAGCTCCCGACTAGCGGGGGGGCCGTTGGTAGATACGCAGTATTTT.

The genes are TRBV4-1 and TRBJ1-2; no clear D. The length of the CDR3 is 14 residues. Germline CDR1 is MGHRA and CDR2 is YSYEKL. V was shortened by 2 bases and J by 7 bases, with 14 bases between the two germline ends. The CDR3, as DNA: TGCGCCAGCAGCCAAATAAGCGGAACGGGTGGCTACACCTTC. Amino acid sequence: CASSQISGTGGYTF.

The chain joins TRBV11-2 to TRBJ2-2; 9 bases agree with TRBD2. The CDR3 runs 14 residues. Trimming took 6 bases from V and 5 from J; bases not matched to a gene: 4. The V gene's germline CDR1 is SGHAT and CDR2 FQNNGV. The DNA for the CDR3 is TGTGCCAGCAGTCGTAGCGGGAGTACCGGGGAGCTGTTTTTT. Its translation is CASSRSGSTGELFF. Looking up the rest from reference TRBV11-2 and TRBJ2-2 gives the full variable domain: EAGVAQSPRYKIIEKRQSVAFWCNPISGHATLYWYQQILGQGPKLLIQFQNNGVVDDSQLPKDRFSAERLKGVDSTLKIQPAKLEDSAVYLCASSRSGSTGELFFGEGSRLTVL.

This clone was counted between two and nine times. V and J are TRBV5-1 and TRBJ2-6; TRBD1 is a possible D gene (5 bases). Trimming took 3 bases from V and 2 from J, leaving 12 bases between them. Germline CDR1 and CDR2: SGHRS and YFSETQ. The CDR3 length is 16 residues. CDR3 in DNA: TGCGCCAGCAGCTGGGGCGATGTCCCTGGGGCCAACGTCCTGACTTTC. It translates to CASSWGDVPGANVLTF.

The rearrangement uses TRBV11-2 and TRBJ2-1; 10 bases align to TRBD2. V trimming: 6 bases; J trimming: 8 bases; junction bases outside the gene matches: 16. In germline, CDR1 is SGHAT, CDR2 FQNNGV. The CDR3 runs 17 residues. The CDR3 DNA reads TGTGCCAGCAGTACCAAGCGGGGGGGCTTGGGAAGGTATGAGCAGTTCTTC. Translation gives CASSTKRGGLGRYEQFF.

The chain employs TRBV4-3 and TRBJ1-2; tentatively, D is TRBD1 (6 bases). The germline V gene has CDR1 LGHNA and CDR2 YSLEER. The CDR3 length is 16 residues. Trimming pared 0 bases from V and 7 bases from J, leaving 18 bases between. CDR3: CASSQEIGTTLSGYTF. In DNA form, the CDR3 reads TGCGCCAGCAGCCAAGAAATTGGGACAACCCTCAGTGGCTACACCTTC.

The chain joins TRBV7-9 to TRBJ2-1; weak D call: TRBD2 (6 bases). Germline CDR1 reads SEHNR; CDR2 reads FQNEAQ (reference sequence). The CDR3 loop spans 16 amino acids. V was clipped by 5 bases and J by 2 bases, with 16 bases between them. CDR3 protein: CASSPAGTAPYNEQFF. CDR3 bases: TGTGCCAGCAGCCCCGCTGGGACTGCCCCCTACAATGAGCAGTTCTTC.